Shown below are 15 T cell receptor beta chains from a single sample sequenced in a study of HIV-infected patients and healthy controls. Antiretroviral therapy had run roughly three months, about 14 weeks, before follow-up blood collection. No cell fractionation was done, so the repertoire covers all unsorted peripheral blood T cells. Reverse transcription used 450 to 650 ng RNA and constant-region primers for alpha and beta. Separate chain-specific third strand synthesis with multiplexing indices produced the alpha and beta libraries. MiXCR, applied by TCRdb to the 5' RACE reads, yields one record per CDR3 protein. The table lists 6,500 to 10,000 distinct CDR3 sequences, 8.5% to 9% of them singletons. Sample: blood, taken during antiretroviral therapy. These receptors originate from an adult with HIV infection.

This clonotype was counted at least ten times. CDR3 nucleotide sequence: TGTGCCAGCAGCCGCGGGAACACTGAAGCTTTCTTT. Its protein is CASSRGNTEAFF. The V and J genes are TRBV25-1 and TRBJ1-1; no definite D call. The V and J ends lost 6 bases and 1 base respectively, with 6 bases between them. CDR3 length equals 12 residues. From germline, CDR1 is MGHDK and CDR2 SYGVNS.

This CDR3 reads CASSEKSGGVYYEQYV. The CDR3 DNA follows: TGTGCCAGCAGTGAAAAAAGCGGGGGGGTCTACTACGAGCAGTACGTC. The chain employs TRBV6-1 and TRBJ2-7; 10 bases are shared with TRBD2. The CDR3 spans 16 residues. Germline-derived CDR1 and CDR2 are MNHNS and SASEGT. The V and J ends lost 2 bases and 3 bases, in that order; junction bases with no gene match: 7.

This clonotype has ten or more counts. This rearrangement joins TRBV27 to TRBJ2-3; either TRBD1 or TRBD2 may supply D (5 bases each). Trimming cost V 2 bases and J 2 bases, with 17 bases left between them. CDR3 length: 17 amino acids. The germline gives CDR1 MNHEY, CDR2 SMNVEV (reference sequence). The CDR3 here is CASSLPNNLGDTDTQYF. In DNA form, the CDR3 reads TGTGCCAGCAGTTTACCGAACAATCTGGGGGACACAGATACGCAGTATTTT.

This clonotype was recorded at least ten times. The chain links TRBV7-9 to TRBJ2-1; unclear D gene. CDR3 length: 14 amino acids. V gave up 1 base and J gave up 9 bases, with 13 bases separating them. Per the germline V gene, CDR1 is SEHNR and CDR2 is FQNEAQ (reference sequence). CDR3 nucleotides: TGTGCCAGCAGCTTAGGACTGCAATGGCTTGAGCAGTTCTTC. It translates to CASSLGLQWLEQFF.

In this sample, this clonotype turned up many times. The chain is built from TRBV24-1 and TRBJ2-1; unclear D gene. The germline CDR1 and CDR2 sequences are KGHDR and SFDVKD. CDR3 length equals 16 residues. V lost 0 bases, J lost 5 bases, and 13 bases lay in between. The CDR3 region is CATSDLSGPTNNEQFF. CDR3 coding DNA: TGTGCCACCAGTGATTTGAGTGGACCAACCAACAATGAGCAGTTCTTC.

This clonotype is categorized as medium-sized. This chain joins TRBV10-3 and TRBJ2-7, with D uncertain. V was cut by 0 bases and J by 4 bases, with 16 bases left in between. Germline values: CDR1 ENHRY, CDR2 SYGVKD. This CDR3 is 16 amino acids long. The CDR3 region has the DNA TGTGCCATCAGTGAGTCGGCTCGTAACGCTTTTTACGAGCAGTACTTC. It translates to CAISESARNAFYEQYF.

In this sample, this clonotype is medium-sized. This chain uses TRBV5-1 with TRBJ2-7; 10 nucleotides match TRBD2. The length of the CDR3 is 14 residues. V dropped 1 base and J dropped 3; count of bases not matched to a gene: 1. Germline V gene sequence: CDR1 SGHRS, CDR2 YFSETQ. The CDR3 region is CASSLSSGSYEQYF. The CDR3 DNA is TGCGCCAGCAGCTTGTCTAGCGGGAGCTACGAGCAGTACTTC.

This clonotype is labeled medium-sized. The gene calls are TRBV29-1 and TRBJ1-1; D gene unclear. Germline-derived CDR1 and CDR2 are SQVTM and ANQGSEA. V lost 4 bases to trimming and J lost 8 bases, with 8 bases between them. This CDR3 has 10 residues. The CDR3: CSVVNREAFF. The CDR3 region has the DNA TGCAGCGTTGTAAACAGAGAAGCTTTCTTT.

This clonotype was detected ten times or more. The J gene is TRBJ1-1, the V gene TRBV2; weak D call: TRBD1 (6 bases). The germline V gene has CDR1 SNHLY and CDR2 FYNNEI. V shed 4 bases and J shed 1 base, with 19 bases lying between them. The CDR3 length is 17 residues. In DNA, the CDR3 is TGTGCCAGCAGTGGTATACAGGGAGGTGAGTGGAACACTGAAGCTTTCTTT. Translating gives CASSGIQGGEWNTEAFF.

By sample fraction, this clonotype is medium-sized. The chain uses TRBV5-1 and TRBJ1-2; 7 bases fit TRBD1. CDR3 length equals 16 residues. V shed 4 bases and J 4 bases; nucleotides not matched to a gene: 13. CDR1 and CDR2 (germline): SGHRS, YFSETQ. The CDR3 region is CASSRDSKKQSYGYTF. The CDR3, as DNA: TGCGCCAGCAGCCGGGACAGTAAAAAGCAATCCTATGGCTACACCTTC.

This clonotype is medium-sized in the sample. J is TRBJ2-3 and V is TRBV10-3; TRBD1 aligns across 7 bases. Per germline, CDR1 ENHRY and CDR2 SYGVKD. There are 15 residues in the CDR3. The trim removed 3 bases at V and 2 bases at J, leaving 5 bases unmatched. The CDR3 region has the DNA TGTGCCATCAGTGATAAGGGGGCTATCACAGATACGCAGTATTTT. Translated: CAISDKGAITDTQYF.

This clonotype showed up many times. The rearrangement joins TRBV7-9 to TRBJ2-5, with D tentatively TRBD1 (5 bases). The length of the CDR3 is 13 residues. Per germline, CDR1 SEHNR and CDR2 FQNEAQ (reference sequence). V was pared by 5 bases and J by 5 bases, with 12 bases between. The CDR3 DNA reads as TGTGCCAGCAGCCCGCAGGGCGTCGAGACCCAGTACTTC. The encoded protein is CASSPQGVETQYF.

This clonotype was observed a single time. The V and J genes are TRBV14 and TRBJ2-1; D may be TRBD2 (5 bases). Germline assignment: CDR1 SGHDN and CDR2 FVKESK. The V end lost 6 bases, the J end lost 0 bases, and 9 bases lay between the germline ends. The CDR3 consists of 14 residues. This CDR3 is CASSLATSYNEQFF. CDR3 coding DNA: TGTGCCAGCAGTCTAGCTACCTCCTACAATGAGCAGTTCTTC.

There are many counts of this clonotype. This rearrangement joins TRBV24-1 to TRBJ1-4; D is undetermined. Trimming took off 3 bases at V and 7 bases at J, with 14 bases between the two ends. The CDR3 extends over 15 amino acids. In germline, CDR1 is KGHDR, CDR2 SFDVKD. In DNA form, the CDR3 reads TGTGCCACCAGTGATCCCTCGTCAGTGGGTGAAAAACTGTTTTTT. This encodes CATSDPSSVGEKLFF.

This clonotype was counted ten times or more. The J gene is TRBJ2-1, the V gene TRBV5-1; D possibly uses TRBD1 or TRBD2 (5 bases each). Trimming took off 3 bases at V and 8 bases at J, with 21 bases between the two ends. CDR1 and CDR2 (germline): SGHRS, YFSETQ. The length of the CDR3 is 16 residues. The CDR3 sequence is CASSSHPGPHWYEQFF. The CDR3 nucleotides are TGCGCCAGCAGCTCCCACCCGGGACCGCATTGGTATGAGCAGTTCTTC.